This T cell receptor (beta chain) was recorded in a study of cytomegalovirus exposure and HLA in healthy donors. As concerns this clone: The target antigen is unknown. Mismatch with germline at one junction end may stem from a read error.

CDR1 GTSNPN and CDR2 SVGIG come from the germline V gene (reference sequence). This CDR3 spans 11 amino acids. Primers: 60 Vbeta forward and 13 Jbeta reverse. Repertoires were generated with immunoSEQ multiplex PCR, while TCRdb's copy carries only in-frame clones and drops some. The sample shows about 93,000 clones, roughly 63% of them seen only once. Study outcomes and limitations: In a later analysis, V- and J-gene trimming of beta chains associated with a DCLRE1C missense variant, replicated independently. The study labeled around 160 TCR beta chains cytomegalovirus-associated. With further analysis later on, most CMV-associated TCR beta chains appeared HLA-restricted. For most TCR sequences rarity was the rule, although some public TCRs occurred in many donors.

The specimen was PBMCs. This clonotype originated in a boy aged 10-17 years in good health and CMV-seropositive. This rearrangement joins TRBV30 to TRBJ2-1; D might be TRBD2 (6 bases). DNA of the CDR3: TGTGCCTGGAGTCTAGGCAGCGGGTTGATCTTC. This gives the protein CAWSLGSGLIF.